The 5 T cell receptor beta chains reported below all come from one sample, sequenced in a study of T cell responses to AZD1222 COVID-19 vaccine. Sequencing was performed with immunoSEQ multiplex PCR; in TCRdb, only in-frame clones are kept and a portion is missing. The sample shows around 150,000 clones, around 90% of them seen only once. Material: peripheral blood, obtained 28 days after the second AZD1222 dose. The receptors originated from an adult who received the AZD1222 COVID-19 vaccine.

This clone occurred once. The chain recombines TRBV4-1 with TRBJ1-1, with D possibly matching TRBD1 (6 bases). The CDR3 spans 14 residues. Germline values: CDR1 MGHRA, CDR2 YSYEKL. Trimming cost V 3 bases and J 1 base, with 9 bases left between them. The chain's CDR3 is CASSHRGENTEAFF. The CDR3 DNA reads as TGCGCCAGCAGCCATAGGGGGGAGAACACTGAAGCTTTCTTT.

J is TRBJ2-7 and V is TRBV19; 7 bases agree with TRBD1. The CDR3 covers 15 residues. With 3 bases clipped from V and 0 bases from J, the junction kept 5 bases outside the gene matches. Germline-derived CDR1 and CDR2 are LNHDA and SQIVND (reference sequence). The CDR3 here is CASSISGTASYEQYF. CDR3 bases: TGTGCCAGTAGTATTTCCGGGACAGCCTCCTACGAGCAGTACTTC.

This clone was seen only once. The gene calls are TRBV29-1 and TRBJ1-5, with a tentative D call TRBD1 (6 bases). V was cut by 7 bases and J by 3 bases, with 10 bases left in between. Per germline, CDR1 SQVTM and CDR2 ANQGSEA. CDR3 length: 12 amino acids. CDR3 DNA: TGCAGCGGCGGGGACAACAATCAGCCCCAGCATTTT. Its protein is CSGGDNNQPQHF.

DNA for the CDR3: TGTGCCAGCAGCTTAGAAACTAGCGGGTCCTACGAGCAGTACTTC. As protein: CASSLETSGSYEQYF. The chain carries TRBV7-6 and TRBJ2-7; TRBD2 matches 9 bases. The V segment lost 1 base and the J segment 1 base; nucleotides outside the gene matches: 2. Germline V gene data show CDR1 as SGHVS and CDR2 as FNYEAQ. CDR3 length: 15 amino acids.

The chain joins TRBV15 to TRBJ2-3; D possibly matches TRBD1 or TRBD2 (7 bases each). Germline V gives CDR1 LNHNV, CDR2 YYDKDF (reference sequence). The CDR3 has 17 amino acids. V was clipped by 0 bases and J by 4 bases, with 17 bases between them. For the CDR3, the DNA is TGTGCCACCAGCAGAGATGTCTCGACAGGGAGGGCAGATACGCAGTATTTT. It codes for CATSRDVSTGRADTQYF. The variable domain in full, completed from reference TRBV15 and TRBJ2-3, reads DAMVIQNPRYQVTQFGKPVTLSCSQTLNHNVMYWYQQKSSQAPKLLFHYYDKDFNNEADTPDNFQSRRPNTSFCFLDIRSPGLGDTAMYLCATSRDVSTGRADTQYFGPGTRLTVL.